The present entry profiles one T cell receptor (beta chain) with its context. The sample comes from a study of blood T cell repertoires in COVID-19. About the study: T cells, B-cell-depleted T cells, or PBMCs provided the cDNA or gDNA that served as material.

Sequenced by immunoSEQ multiplex PCR; TCRdb stores in-frame clones only, minus some. The table shows tens of thousands of clones, with about 78% occurring only once. V was clipped by 7 bases and J by 8 bases, with 14 bases between them. The germline V gene encodes CDR1 SQVTM and CDR2 ANQGSEA. CDR3 length: 11 amino acids. Sequencing used peripheral blood. The chain has TRBV29-1 and TRBJ1-1, with D possibly matching TRBD1 (5 bases). This clonotype was sampled from a man older than 75 with acute or convalescent COVID-19. The CDR3 nucleotides read TGCAGCGGCCTCCGGGACTTCGAAGCTTTCTTT. Amino acids: CSGLRDFEAFF.